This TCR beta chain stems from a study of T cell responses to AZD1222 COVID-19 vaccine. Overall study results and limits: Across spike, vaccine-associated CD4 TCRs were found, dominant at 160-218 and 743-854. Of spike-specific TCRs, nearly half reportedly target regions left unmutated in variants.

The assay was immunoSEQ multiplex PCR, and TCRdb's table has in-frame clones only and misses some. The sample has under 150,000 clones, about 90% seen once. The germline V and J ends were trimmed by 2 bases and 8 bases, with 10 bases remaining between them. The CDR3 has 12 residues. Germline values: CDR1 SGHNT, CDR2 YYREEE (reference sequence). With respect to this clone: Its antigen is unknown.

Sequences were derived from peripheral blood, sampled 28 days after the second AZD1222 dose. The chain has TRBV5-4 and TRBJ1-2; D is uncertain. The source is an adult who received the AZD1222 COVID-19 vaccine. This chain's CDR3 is CASSLSGGGYTF. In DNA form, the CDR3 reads TGTGCCAGCAGCTTATCGGGCGGAGGCTACACCTTC.